The sequence of this T cell receptor (beta chain) was determined in a study of T cell changes during pregnancy in multiple sclerosis. This CDR3 has 14 residues. Germline assignment: CDR1 MGHDK and CDR2 SYGVNS. The trim removed 4 bases at V and 7 bases at J, leaving 9 bases unmatched. Profiled with immunoSEQ multiplex PCR; TCRdb holds only in-frame clones, not every one. Of about 110,000 clones listed, about 90% were seen once; the top ten hold over 1.5%. The sequence derives from a female donor with multiple sclerosis, enrolled in a pregnancy study. This sequence joins TRBV25-1 and TRBJ2-7; TRBD2 aligns across 8 bases. Source: peripheral blood, taken before pregnancy. The chain's CDR3 is CASSGGLAGNEQYF. The CDR3 DNA sequence: TGTGCCAGCAGTGGTGGTTTAGCGGGAAATGAGCAGTACTTC.